This T cell receptor (beta chain) comes out of a study of cytomegalovirus exposure and HLA in healthy donors. About this clone: The antigen remains undetermined.

The PCR had 60 Vbeta and 13 Jbeta primers. Repertoires were generated with immunoSEQ multiplex PCR, while TCRdb's copy carries only in-frame clones and drops some. The table records about 98,000 clones, roughly two thirds of them present only once. Broader study findings: When analyzed later, a missense DCLRE1C variant was found to be linked to TCR beta V- and J-gene trimming.

The origin of this receptor is a man between 50 and 59 years old in good health and CMV-seronegative. Material for sequencing was PBMCs.

Here the CDR3 reads CASNSGVTLSAGELFF. CDR3 bases: TGTGCCAGCAACTCAGGGGTCACTCTTTCGGCCGGGGAGCTGTTTTTT. This chain connects TRBV6-6 to TRBJ2-2; TRBD1 is a possible D gene (6 bases). Looked up from germline, CDR1 is MNHNY and CDR2 is SVGAGI (reference sequence). The CDR3 runs to 16 residues. Between the trimmed V and J ends, which lost 7 bases and 6 bases, there was a span of 21 bases.